Described below is a single T cell receptor beta chain sequence and its context. Its cognate antigen is unknown. Time point indicated: cycle 4 day 1 (C4D1), after 6 weeks of nivolumab. Each of the patients experienced relapse following autologous stem cell transplantation, and their brentuximab vedotin exposure differed. By magnetic negative selection, CD4+ T cells were purified from thawed PBMCs. This record comes from a study of PD-1 blockade in classical Hodgkin lymphoma. Study outcomes and limitations: Baseline diversity was lower in partial responders and progressors than complete responders. Significant TCR diversity gains by C4D1 occurred in CD4+ but not CD8+ cells.

Here immunoSEQ multiplex PCR was the method, and the copy in TCRdb shows in-frame clones only, minus some. The table records tens of thousands of clones, 80% to 85% of them present only once. CDR3 length: 13 amino acids. The ends were cut back, 4 bases at V and 8 bases at J, with 13 bases in the middle. Germline V gene sequence: CDR1 SGHRS, CDR2 YFSETQ. The sample was CD4+ T cells from blood, taken before the fourth cycle of nivolumab. This clonotype was obtained from a human donor with classical Hodgkin lymphoma. The chain carries TRBV5-1 and TRBJ2-1; TRBD1 is a possible D gene (5 bases). The CDR3 loop is CASSPDKWYEQFF. CDR3 coding DNA: TGCGCCAGCAGCCCGGACAAGTGGTATGAGCAGTTCTTC.